This TCR beta chain is drawn from a study of PD-1 blockade in classical Hodgkin lymphoma. For the study at large: Intravenous nivolumab at 3 mg/kg was given to patients every 2 weeks. General study results and limits: Differences between repertoires have undefined causes, possibly disease activity or prior therapy.

Germline V gene lookup returns CDR1 MNHNS and CDR2 SASEGT. The CDR3 has 15 amino acids. V was cut by 7 bases and J by 8 bases, with 23 bases left in between. Of note for this clone: Its antigen remains unknown.

Time point reported: cycle 4 day 1 (C4D1), after 6 weeks of nivolumab. The patients all showed relapse after autologous stem cell transplantation, while their brentuximab vedotin exposure varied. Method: immunoSEQ multiplex PCR; TCRdb's copy keeps in-frame clones and lacks some. Of around 30,000 clones in the sample, around 80% were seen once. This receptor was identified in a human donor with classical Hodgkin lymphoma. This chain connects TRBV6-1 to TRBJ1-2, with D perhaps matching TRBD1 (5 bases). This specimen was peripheral blood mononuclear cells (PBMCs), taken before the fourth cycle of nivolumab. This CDR3 is CASMGESYGAGGYTF. CDR3 coding DNA: TGTGCCAGCATGGGGGAGTCTTATGGGGCAGGAGGCTACACCTTC.